This T cell receptor (beta chain) was found in a study of blood T cell repertoires in COVID-19. This clone was counted between two and nine times. Two negative PCRs, clearance, or symptom resolution had been documented for recovered Cohort 3 donors. The assay was immunoSEQ multiplex PCR, and TCRdb's table has in-frame clones only and misses some. The data show almost 400,000 clones, around nine tenths seen once. This CDR3 contains 16 residues. After removal of 0 bases from V and 3 bases from J, the junction contained 4 bases not matched to a gene. CDR1 is SGHRS, CDR2 YFSETQ, per germline. Sequenced sample: PBMCs or T cells enriched from blood (not recorded which). The V gene is TRBV5-1, the J gene TRBJ1-5; 9 nucleotides line up with TRBD1. This TCR derives from a woman aged 30 to 39 who had recovered from COVID-19. As DNA, the CDR3 is TGCGCCAGCAGCTTGGATGGGACAGGGTACAATCAGCCCCAGCATTTT. This codes for CASSLDGTGYNQPQHF.